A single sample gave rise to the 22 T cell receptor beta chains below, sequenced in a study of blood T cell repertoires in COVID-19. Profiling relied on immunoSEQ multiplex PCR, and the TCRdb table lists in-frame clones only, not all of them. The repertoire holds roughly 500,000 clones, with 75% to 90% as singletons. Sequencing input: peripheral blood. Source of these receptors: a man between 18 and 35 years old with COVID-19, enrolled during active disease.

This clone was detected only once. Here the CDR3 DNA reads TGTGCCAGCAGCGAGAGTAGCTCCTATAATTCACCCCTCCACTTT. Residues: CASSESSSYNSPLHF. The chain combines TRBV7-2 with TRBJ1-6; D is unclear. V was cut by 5 bases and J by 0 bases, with 8 bases left in between. Looked up from germline, CDR1 is SGHTA and CDR2 is FQGNSA. There are 15 residues in the CDR3.

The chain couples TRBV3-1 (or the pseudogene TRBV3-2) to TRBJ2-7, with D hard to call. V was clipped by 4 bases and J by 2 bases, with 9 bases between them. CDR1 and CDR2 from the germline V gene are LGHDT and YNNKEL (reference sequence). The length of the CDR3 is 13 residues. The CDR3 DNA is TGTGCCAGCAGCCTGAGAGCTACCTACGAGCAGTACTTC. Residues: CASSLRATYEQYF.

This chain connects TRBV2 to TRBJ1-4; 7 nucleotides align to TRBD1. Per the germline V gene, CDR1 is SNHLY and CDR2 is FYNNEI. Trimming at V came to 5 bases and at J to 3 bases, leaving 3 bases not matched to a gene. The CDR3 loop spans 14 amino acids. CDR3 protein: CASSRQGANEKLFF. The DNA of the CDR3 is TGTGCCAGCAGTCGACAGGGAGCTAATGAAAAACTGTTTTTT.

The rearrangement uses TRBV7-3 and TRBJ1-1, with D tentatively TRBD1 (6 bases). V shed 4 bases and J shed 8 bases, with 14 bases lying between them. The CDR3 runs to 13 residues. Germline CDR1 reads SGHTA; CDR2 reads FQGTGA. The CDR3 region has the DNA TGTGCCAGCAGCTGCAGGGGCCCATTGGAAGCTTTCTTT. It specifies CASSCRGPLEAFF.

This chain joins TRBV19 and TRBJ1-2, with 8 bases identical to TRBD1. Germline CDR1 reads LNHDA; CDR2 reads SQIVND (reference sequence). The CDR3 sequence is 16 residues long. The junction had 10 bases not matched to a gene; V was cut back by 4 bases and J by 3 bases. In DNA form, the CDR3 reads TGTGCCAGTAGTAAAGACAGGGGCAGGGAGTACTATGGCTACACCTTC. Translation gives CASSKDRGREYYGYTF.

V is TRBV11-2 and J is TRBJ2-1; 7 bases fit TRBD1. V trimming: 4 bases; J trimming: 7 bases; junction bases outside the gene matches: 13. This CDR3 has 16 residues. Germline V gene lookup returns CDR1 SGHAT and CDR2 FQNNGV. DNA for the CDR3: TGTGCCAGCAGCTACTTAAAACAGGGGCAGCGGAATGAGCAGTTCTTC. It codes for CASSYLKQGQRNEQFF.

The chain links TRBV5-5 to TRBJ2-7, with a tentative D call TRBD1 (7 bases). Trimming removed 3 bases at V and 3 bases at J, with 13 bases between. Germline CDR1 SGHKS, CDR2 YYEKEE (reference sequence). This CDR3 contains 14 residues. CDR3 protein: CASSSRQGLYEQYF. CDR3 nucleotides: TGTGCCAGCAGCTCGCGACAGGGACTCTACGAGCAGTACTTC. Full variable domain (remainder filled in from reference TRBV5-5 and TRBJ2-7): DAGVTQSPTHLIKTRGQQVTLRCSPISGHKSVSWYQQVLGQGPQFIFQYYEKEERGRGNFPDRFSARQFPNYSSELNVNALLLGDSALYLCASSSRQGLYEQYFGPGTRLTVT.

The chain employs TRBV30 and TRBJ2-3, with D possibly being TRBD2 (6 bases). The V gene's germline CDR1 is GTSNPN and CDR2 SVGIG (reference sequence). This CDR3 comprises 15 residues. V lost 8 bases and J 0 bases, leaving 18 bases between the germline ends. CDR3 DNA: TGTGCCCGGGCGTCCGGAGGGTCTAGCACAGATACGCAGTATTTT. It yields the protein CARASGGSSTDTQYF.

The chain's CDR3 is CASSQVQGFYEQYF. CDR3 nucleotides: TGCGCCAGCAGCCAAGTCCAGGGTTTTTACGAGCAGTACTTC. The chain is built from TRBV4-1 and TRBJ2-7; D is possibly TRBD1 (5 bases). CDR1 and CDR2 (germline): MGHRA, YSYEKL. The CDR3 contains 14 residues. Deletions cut 1 base from V and 4 bases from J, with 11 bases between.

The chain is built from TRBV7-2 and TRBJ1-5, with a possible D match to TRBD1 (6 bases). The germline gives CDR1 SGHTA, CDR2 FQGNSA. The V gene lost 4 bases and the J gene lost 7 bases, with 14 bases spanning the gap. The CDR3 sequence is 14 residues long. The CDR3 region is CASSSTGLPQPQHF. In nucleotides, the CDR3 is TGTGCCAGCAGCTCGACAGGACTCCCCCAGCCCCAGCATTTT.

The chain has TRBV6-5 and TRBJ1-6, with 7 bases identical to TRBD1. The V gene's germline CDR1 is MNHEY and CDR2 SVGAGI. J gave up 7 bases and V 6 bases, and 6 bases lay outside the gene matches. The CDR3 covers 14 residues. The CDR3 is CASRQIQGNSPLHF. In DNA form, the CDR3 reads TGTGCCAGCAGGCAGATACAGGGGAATTCACCCCTCCACTTT.

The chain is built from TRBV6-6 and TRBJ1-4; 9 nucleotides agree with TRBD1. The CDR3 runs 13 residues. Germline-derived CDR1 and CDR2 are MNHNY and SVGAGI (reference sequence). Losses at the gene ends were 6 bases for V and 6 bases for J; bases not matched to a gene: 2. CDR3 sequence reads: CASSRTGDEKLFF. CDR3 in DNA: TGTGCCAGCAGCCGGACAGGGGATGAAAAACTGTTTTTT.

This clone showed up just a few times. In DNA, the CDR3 is TGTGCCAGTGGACTAGATAACAATGAGCAGTTCTTC. Amino acids: CASGLDNNEQFF. The chain recombines TRBV2 with TRBJ2-1; 7 bases align to TRBD2. Germline V CDR1 and CDR2: SNHLY, FYNNEI. The CDR3 length is 12 residues. V lost 9 bases to trimming and J lost 5 bases; unmatched junction nucleotides: 4.

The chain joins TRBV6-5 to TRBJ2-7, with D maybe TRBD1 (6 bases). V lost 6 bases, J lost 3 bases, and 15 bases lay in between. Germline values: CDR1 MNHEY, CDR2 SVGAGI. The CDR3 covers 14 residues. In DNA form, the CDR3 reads TGTGCCAGCAGAAGGACAGCGCCAGTCTACGAGCAGTACTTC. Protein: CASRRTAPVYEQYF.

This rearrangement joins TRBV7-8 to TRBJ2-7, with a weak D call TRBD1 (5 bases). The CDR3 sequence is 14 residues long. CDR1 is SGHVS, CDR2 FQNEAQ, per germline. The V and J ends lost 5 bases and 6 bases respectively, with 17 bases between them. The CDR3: CASSNGFREGEQYF. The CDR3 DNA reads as TGTGCCAGCAGCAACGGGTTCAGGGAAGGCGAGCAGTACTTC.

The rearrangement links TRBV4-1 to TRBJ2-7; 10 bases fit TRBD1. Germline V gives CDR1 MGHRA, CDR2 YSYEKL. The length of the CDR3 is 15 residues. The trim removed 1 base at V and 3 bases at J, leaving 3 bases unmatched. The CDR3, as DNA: TGCGCCAGCAGCCAAGGCGACAGGGGGCTCTACGAGCAGTACTTC. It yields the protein CASSQGDRGLYEQYF.

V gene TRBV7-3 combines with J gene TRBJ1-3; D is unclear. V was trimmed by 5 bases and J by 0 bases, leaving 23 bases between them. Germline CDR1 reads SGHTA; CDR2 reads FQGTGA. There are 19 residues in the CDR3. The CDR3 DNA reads TGTGCCAGCAGCCCGGCGGAGGAGCTAGTCCTTTTCTCTGGAAACACCATATATTTT. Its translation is CASSPAEELVLFSGNTIYF.

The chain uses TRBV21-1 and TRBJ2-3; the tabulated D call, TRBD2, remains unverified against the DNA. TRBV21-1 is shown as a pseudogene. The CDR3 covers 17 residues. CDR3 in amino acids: CASSKGGSGGNTDTQYF. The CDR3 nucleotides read TGTGCCAGCAGCAAAGGGGGCTCGGGGGGGAACACAGATACGCAGTATTTT.

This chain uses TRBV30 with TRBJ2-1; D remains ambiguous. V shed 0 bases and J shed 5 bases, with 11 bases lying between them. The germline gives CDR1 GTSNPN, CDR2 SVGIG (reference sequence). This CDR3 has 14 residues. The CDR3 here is CAWSVSSTDNEQFF. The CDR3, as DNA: TGTGCCTGGAGTGTATCTTCCACGGACAATGAGCAGTTCTTC.

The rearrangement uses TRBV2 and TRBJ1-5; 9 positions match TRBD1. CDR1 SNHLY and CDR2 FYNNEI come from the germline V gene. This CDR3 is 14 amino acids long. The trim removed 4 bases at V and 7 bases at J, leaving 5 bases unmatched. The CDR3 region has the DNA TGTGCCAGCAGTGCCGGGACAGGGTTCCAGCCCCAGCATTTT. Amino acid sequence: CASSAGTGFQPQHF.

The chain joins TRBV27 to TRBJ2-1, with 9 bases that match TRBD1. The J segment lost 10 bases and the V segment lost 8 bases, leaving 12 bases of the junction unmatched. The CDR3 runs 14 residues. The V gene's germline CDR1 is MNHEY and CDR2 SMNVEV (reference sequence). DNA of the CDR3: TGTGCCAGCGACCAATCCGGGACAGGGAGGGAGCAGTTCTTC. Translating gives CASDQSGTGREQFF.

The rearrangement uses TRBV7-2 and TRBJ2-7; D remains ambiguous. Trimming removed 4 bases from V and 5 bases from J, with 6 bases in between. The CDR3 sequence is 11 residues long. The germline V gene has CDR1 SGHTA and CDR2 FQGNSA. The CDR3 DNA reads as TGTGCCAGCAGCTACTACAACGAGCAGTACTTC. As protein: CASSYYNEQYF.